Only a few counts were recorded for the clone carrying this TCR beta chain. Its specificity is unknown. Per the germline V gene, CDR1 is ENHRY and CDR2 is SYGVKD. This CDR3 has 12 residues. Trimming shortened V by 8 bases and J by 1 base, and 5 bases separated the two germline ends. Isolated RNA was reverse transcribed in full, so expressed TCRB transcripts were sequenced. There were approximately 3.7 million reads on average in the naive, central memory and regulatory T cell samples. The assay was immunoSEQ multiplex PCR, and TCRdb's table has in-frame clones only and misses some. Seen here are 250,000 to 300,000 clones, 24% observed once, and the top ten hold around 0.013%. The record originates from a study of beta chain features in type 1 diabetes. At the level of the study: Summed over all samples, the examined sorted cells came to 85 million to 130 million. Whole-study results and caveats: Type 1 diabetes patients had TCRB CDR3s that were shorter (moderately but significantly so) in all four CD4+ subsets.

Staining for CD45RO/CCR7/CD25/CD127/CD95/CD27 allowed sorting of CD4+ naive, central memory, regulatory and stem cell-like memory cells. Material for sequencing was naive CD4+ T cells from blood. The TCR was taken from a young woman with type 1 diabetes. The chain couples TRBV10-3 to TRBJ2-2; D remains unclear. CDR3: CAIGRNTGELFF. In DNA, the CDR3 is TGTGCCATCGGCAGGAACACCGGGGAGCTGTTTTTT.